Reported below is one T cell receptor (beta chain). In germline, CDR1 is MNHEY, CDR2 SVGAGI. Trimming took 7 bases from V and 3 from J; bases not matched to a gene: 10. The CDR3 totals 15 residues. The source of the sample is a study of blood T cell repertoires in COVID-19. Authors' analysis steps: The authors estimated nucleated cell counts from reference gene primer amplification. Here immunoSEQ multiplex PCR was the method, and the copy in TCRdb shows in-frame clones only, minus some. The DNA was the basis for D and trimming; V, J and clone size are from that table. The sample lists about 73,000 clones; roughly 83% were seen once.

The rearrangement links TRBV6-5 to TRBJ2-7, with 9 bases lining up with TRBD1. The source material was peripheral blood. The receptor was derived from a woman aged 55-75 years with acute or convalescent COVID-19. This chain's CDR3 is CASIFQDRGLYEQYF. The CDR3 DNA is TGTGCCAGCATATTCCAGGACAGGGGCCTCTACGAGCAGTACTTC.